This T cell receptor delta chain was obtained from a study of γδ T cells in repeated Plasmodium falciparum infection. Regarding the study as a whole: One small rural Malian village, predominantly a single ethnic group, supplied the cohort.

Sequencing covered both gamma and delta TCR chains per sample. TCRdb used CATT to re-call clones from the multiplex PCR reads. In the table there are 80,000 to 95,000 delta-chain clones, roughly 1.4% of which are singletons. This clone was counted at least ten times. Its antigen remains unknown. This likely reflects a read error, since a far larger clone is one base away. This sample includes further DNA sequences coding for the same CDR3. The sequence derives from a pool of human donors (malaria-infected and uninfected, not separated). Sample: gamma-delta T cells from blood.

The CDR3 reads CALGEHCCRPSYSYGGYTDKLIF. The CDR3 nucleotides read TGTGCTCTTGGGGAGCATTGTTGTAGGCCTTCCTACTCCTACGGGGGATACACCGATAAACTCATCTTT. The genes are TRDV1 and TRDJ1, with 9 bases fitting TRDD2. Matching the DNA to germline supplied the J gene, which TCRdb does not give. The trim removed 3 bases at V and 0 bases at J, leaving 26 bases unmatched. Germline V gene sequence: CDR1 TSWWSYY, CDR2 QGS. CDR3 length equals 23 residues.